The 19 T cell receptor beta chains given below trace back to one sample, sequenced in a study of PD-L1 blockade in urothelial cancer. The repertoire was sequenced with immunoSEQ multiplex PCR; TCRdb's copy has only in-frame clones and lacks some. The data hold roughly 49,000 clones, with nearly 90% observed a single time. This material consisted of PBMCs, taken around atezolizumab (anti-PD-L1) treatment. The receptors stem from a man aged 60-69 years with urothelial cancer.

The V and J genes are TRBV7-9 and TRBJ2-7, with 15 bases aligning to TRBD2. The CDR3 runs to 14 residues. V lost 4 bases to trimming and J lost 9 bases; unmatched junction nucleotides: 4. Germline CDR1 is SEHNR and CDR2 is FQNEAQ (reference sequence). The CDR3 loop reads CASSWTSGGEGQYF. The DNA of the CDR3 is TGTGCCAGCAGCTGGACTAGCGGGGGGGAGGGGCAGTACTTC. The full variable domain, rest sourced from reference TRBV7-9 and TRBJ2-7, is DTGVSQNPRHKITKRGQNVTFRCDPISEHNRLYWYRQTLGQGPEFLTYFQNEAQLEKSRLLSDRFSAERPKGSFSTLEIQRTEQGDSAMYLCASSWTSGGEGQYFGPGTRLTVT.

This CDR3 is CASSIGQYNYEQYF. The CDR3 coding sequence is TGCGCCAGCAGCATAGGACAATACAACTACGAGCAGTACTTC. The chain recombines TRBV5-1 with TRBJ2-7; tentatively, D is TRBD1 (5 bases). This CDR3 is 14 amino acids long. Germline CDR1 reads SGHRS; CDR2 reads YFSETQ. V lost 4 bases and J 3 bases, leaving 14 bases between the germline ends.

The rearrangement links TRBV7-8 to TRBJ1-1, with unresolved D. Trimming left V 5 bases short and J 1 base short, with 8 bases between. Per the germline V gene, CDR1 is SGHVS and CDR2 is FQNEAQ. The CDR3 contains 13 residues. CDR3 residues: CASSPSWNTEAFF. CDR3 bases: TGTGCCAGCAGCCCAAGCTGGAACACTGAAGCTTTCTTT.

The chain joins TRBV7-2 to TRBJ1-2; 9 bases map to TRBD1. V was pared by 5 bases and J by 8 bases, with 9 bases of the junction left unmatched. The V gene's germline CDR1 is SGHTA and CDR2 FQGNSA. The CDR3 contains 14 residues. The CDR3 DNA sequence: TGTGCCAGCAGCAAGGGACAGGGCTTCGGGGGCTACACCTTC. Translation gives CASSKGQGFGGYTF.

The rearrangement links TRBV5-1 to TRBJ1-1; D gene unclear. Between the trimmed V and J ends, which lost 4 bases and 2 bases, there was a span of 12 bases. Germline lookup yields CDR1 SGHRS and CDR2 YFSETQ. The CDR3 covers 14 residues. This chain's CDR3 is CASSPSVQNTEAFF. The CDR3 bases are TGCGCCAGCAGCCCCAGTGTACAAAACACTGAAGCTTTCTTT.

The chain joins TRBV2 to TRBJ2-1, with 9 bases fitting TRBD2. This CDR3 has 15 residues. CDR1 is SNHLY, CDR2 FYNNEI, per germline. Germline trimming cut 5 bases from V and 8 bases from J; bases unmatched to any gene: 10. CDR3 region: CASSFSEGLAHEQFF. CDR3 nucleotides: TGTGCCAGCAGTTTTTCCGAGGGACTAGCCCATGAGCAGTTCTTC.

The J gene is TRBJ2-7, the V gene TRBV18; 7 bases match TRBD1. This CDR3 comprises 16 residues. Trimming took 1 base from V and 1 from J; bases not matched to a gene: 7. Per the germline V gene, CDR1 is KGHSH and CDR2 is LQKENI. CDR3 sequence: CASSPLGRGISYEQYF. CDR3 in DNA: TGTGCCAGCTCACCACTCGGCAGGGGGATTTCCTACGAGCAGTACTTC.

This rearrangement joins TRBV28 to TRBJ1-6, with 10 bases matching TRBD1. The CDR3 has 15 residues. Per germline, CDR1 MDHEN and CDR2 SYDVKM. V shed 2 bases, J shed 7 bases, and the junction held 2 bases outside the gene matches. Written as DNA, the CDR3 is TGTGCCAGCAGTTTACGGGGACAGGGGAATTCACCCCTCCACTTT. Encoded protein: CASSLRGQGNSPLHF.

A single count supports this clone. The chain links TRBV7-2 to TRBJ2-3; possible D gene TRBD1, 5 bases. The CDR3 consists of 15 residues. Trimming pared 5 bases from V and 4 bases from J, leaving 16 bases between. Germline CDR1 reads SGHTA; CDR2 reads FQGNSA. The DNA of the CDR3 is TGTGCCAGCAGCGCCTCGCCAGGGTCGGCAGATACGCAGTATTTT. It encodes CASSASPGSADTQYF.

This clone was seen a handful of times. The chain links TRBV2 to TRBJ2-2; a weak D match, TRBD2 (5 bases). The V and J ends lost 5 bases and 6 bases respectively, with 10 bases between them. Germline CDR1 and CDR2: SNHLY and FYNNEI. There are 13 residues in the CDR3. The CDR3 sequence is CASSSSKPGELFF. The CDR3 DNA reads as TGTGCCAGCAGTTCTAGCAAGCCCGGGGAGCTGTTTTTT.

The chain couples TRBV6-6 to TRBJ1-4, with a possible D match to TRBD1 (6 bases). The CDR3 sequence is 15 residues long. V was clipped by 6 bases and J by 8 bases, with 19 bases between them. Germline CDR1 is MNHNY and CDR2 is SVGAGI (reference sequence). The CDR3 loop reads CASRFDSQGQEKLFF. The CDR3 DNA reads TGTGCCAGCAGGTTCGACAGCCAGGGGCAGGAAAAACTGTTTTTT.

The rearrangement uses TRBV5-6 and TRBJ1-3, with 11 positions matching TRBD1. CDR3 length: 16 residues. The J segment lost 7 bases and the V segment lost 3 bases, leaving 9 bases of the junction unmatched. In germline, CDR1 is SGHDT, CDR2 YYEEEE. CDR3 sequence: CASSSFSGTGGNTIYF. CDR3 sequence (DNA): TGTGCCAGCAGCTCCTTTTCCGGGACAGGGGGGAACACCATATATTTT.

The chain has TRBV4-3 and TRBJ2-3, with 8 bases matching TRBD2. J gave up 5 bases and V 0 bases, and 10 bases lay outside the gene matches. Germline V gene sequence: CDR1 LGHNA, CDR2 YSLEER. The CDR3 extends over 17 amino acids. The CDR3 DNA follows: TGCGCCAGCAGCCAAGATCCGGCGGGGGGAAGTGTAGATACGCAGTATTTT. Amino acids: CASSQDPAGGSVDTQYF.

This clone showed up just a few times. The rearrangement joins TRBV27 to TRBJ1-5, with 7 bases fitting TRBD1. V lost 9 bases, J lost 3 bases, and 8 bases stayed unmatched. Germline CDR1 and CDR2: MNHEY and SMNVEV (reference sequence). This CDR3 has 14 residues. The CDR3 DNA sequence: TGTGCCAGTGCGACAGGGAGAATCAATCAGCCCCAGCATTTT. It encodes CASATGRINQPQHF.

The chain joins TRBV4-1 to TRBJ1-2, with a tentative D call TRBD1 (5 bases). Looked up from germline, CDR1 is MGHRA and CDR2 is YSYEKL. This CDR3 contains 16 residues. V was trimmed by 2 bases and J by 0 bases, leaving 13 bases between them. The chain's CDR3 is CASSQLFKGSNYGYTF. The CDR3 DNA reads TGCGCCAGCAGCCAACTTTTCAAGGGGTCTAACTATGGCTACACCTTC.

The chain joins TRBV6-5 to TRBJ1-1, with 7 nucleotides matching TRBD1. Germline trimming cut 11 bases from V and 0 bases from J; bases unmatched to any gene: 9. Looked up from germline, CDR1 is MNHEY and CDR2 is SVGAGI. The CDR3 has 14 residues. The CDR3 sequence is CASRGQPLNTEAFF. In DNA, the CDR3 is TGTGCCTCCCGGGGACAGCCTTTGAACACTGAAGCTTTCTTT.

The chain uses TRBV19 and TRBJ2-3, with 8 bases identical to TRBD1. This CDR3 region has 14 residues. V gave up 4 bases and J gave up 2 bases; unmatched junction bases: 2. Germline CDR1 is LNHDA and CDR2 is SQIVND (reference sequence). CDR3 DNA sequence: TGTGCCAGTAGTACGGGACAGGACACAGATACGCAGTATTTT. Its translation: CASSTGQDTDTQYF.

The chain uses TRBV30 and TRBJ2-7, with D tentatively TRBD2 (6 bases). Germline V lookup: CDR1 GTSNPN, CDR2 SVGIG (reference sequence). Trimming shortened V by 8 bases and J by 7 bases, and 15 bases separated the two germline ends. CDR3 length: 11 residues. The CDR3 loop reads CAAGFRGEQYF. For the CDR3, the DNA is TGTGCCGCCGGATTCCGGGGGGAGCAGTACTTC.

The rearrangement links TRBV2 to TRBJ1-2; D possibly corresponds to TRBD1 (6 bases). Trimming removed 6 bases from V and 8 bases from J, with 16 bases in between. The CDR3 consists of 13 residues. The germline V gene encodes CDR1 SNHLY and CDR2 FYNNEI. CDR3 bases: TGTGCCAGCAGGCCCGGGGGGCCGGGGGGCTACACCTTC. Residues: CASRPGGPGGYTF. Full variable domain (remainder filled in from reference TRBV2 and TRBJ1-2): EPEVTQTPSHQVTQMGQEVILRCVPISNHLYFYWYRQILGQKVEFLVSFYNNEISEKSEIFDDQFSVERPDGSNFTLKIRSTKLEDSAMYFCASRPGGPGGYTFGSGTRLTVV.